This entry describes one T cell receptor beta chain. Its antigen is unidentified. This sample was taken from a study of OX40 agonist ivuxolimab in advanced cancers. On the study more broadly: Every 2 weeks, patients received ivuxolimab intravenously, dosed at 0.01 to 10 mg/kg. Study-wide findings and caveats: In CD8+ T cells, expanded clones were on average more numerous than in CD4+. Clonal expansion by week 6 occurred in CD4+ and CD8+ blood T cells (at 0.1 to 3.0 mg/kg).

CDR3 length: 16 residues. Trimming pared 0 bases from V and 0 bases from J, leaving 11 bases between. Germline lookup yields CDR1 SGDLS and CDR2 YYNGEE. Anyone with autoimmune disease history or systemic immunosuppression was excluded. The protocol was immunoSEQ multiplex PCR, while the TCRdb copy is restricted to in-frame clones and leaves out a portion. Among tens of thousands of clones listed, roughly 80% were seen once. The TCR sequence derives from an adult with an advanced solid tumor such as melanoma, head and neck, liver or kidney cancer. The chain carries TRBV9 and TRBJ2-3; D remains ambiguous. The sequenced sample was CD4+ or CD8+ T cells sorted from blood, obtained in a trial of the OX40 agonist ivuxolimab. The CDR3 bases are TGTGCCAGCAGCGTAGCTATGGGTTCTAGCACAGATACGCAGTATTTT. Encoded protein: CASSVAMGSSTDTQYF.